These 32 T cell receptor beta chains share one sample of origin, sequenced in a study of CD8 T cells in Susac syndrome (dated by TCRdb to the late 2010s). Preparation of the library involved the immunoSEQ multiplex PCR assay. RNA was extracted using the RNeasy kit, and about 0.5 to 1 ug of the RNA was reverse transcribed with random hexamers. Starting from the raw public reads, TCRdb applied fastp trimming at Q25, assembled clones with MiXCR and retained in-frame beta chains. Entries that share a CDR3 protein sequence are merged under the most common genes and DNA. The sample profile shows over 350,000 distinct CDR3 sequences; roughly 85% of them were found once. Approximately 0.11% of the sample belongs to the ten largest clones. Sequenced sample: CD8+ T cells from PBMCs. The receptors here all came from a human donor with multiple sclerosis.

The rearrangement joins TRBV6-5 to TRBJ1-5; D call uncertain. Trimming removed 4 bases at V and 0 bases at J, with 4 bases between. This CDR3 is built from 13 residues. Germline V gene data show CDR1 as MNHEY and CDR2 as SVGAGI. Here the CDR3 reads CASSFNSNQPQHF. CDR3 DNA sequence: TGTGCCAGCAGTTTCAATAGCAATCAGCCCCAGCATTTT.

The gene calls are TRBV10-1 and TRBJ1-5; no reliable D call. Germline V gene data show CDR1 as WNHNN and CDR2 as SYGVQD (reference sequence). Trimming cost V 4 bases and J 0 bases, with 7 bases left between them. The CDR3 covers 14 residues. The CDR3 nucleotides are TGCGCCAGCAGTGCCACTAATAGCAATCAGCCCCAGCATTTT. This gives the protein CASSATNSNQPQHF.

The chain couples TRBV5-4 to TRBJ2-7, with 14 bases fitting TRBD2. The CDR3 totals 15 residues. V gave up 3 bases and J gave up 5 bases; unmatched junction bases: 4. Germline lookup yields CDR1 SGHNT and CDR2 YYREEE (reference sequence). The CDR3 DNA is TGTGCCAGCAGCTCGGGACTAGCGGGAGAGCACGAGCAGTACTTC. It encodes CASSSGLAGEHEQYF.

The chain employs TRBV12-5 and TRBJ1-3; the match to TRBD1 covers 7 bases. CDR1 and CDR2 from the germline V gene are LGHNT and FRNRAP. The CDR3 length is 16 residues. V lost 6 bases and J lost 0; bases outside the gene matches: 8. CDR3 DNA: TGTGCTAGTGGCGACAGGGCGATTACCTCTGGAAACACCATATATTTT. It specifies CASGDRAITSGNTIYF.

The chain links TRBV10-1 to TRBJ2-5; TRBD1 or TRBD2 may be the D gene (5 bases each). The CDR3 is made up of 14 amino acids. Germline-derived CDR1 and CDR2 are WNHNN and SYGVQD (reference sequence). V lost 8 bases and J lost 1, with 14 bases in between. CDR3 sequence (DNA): TGCGCCAGCTCCCTAGGGACGCTCCAAGAGACCCAGTACTTC. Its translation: CASSLGTLQETQYF.

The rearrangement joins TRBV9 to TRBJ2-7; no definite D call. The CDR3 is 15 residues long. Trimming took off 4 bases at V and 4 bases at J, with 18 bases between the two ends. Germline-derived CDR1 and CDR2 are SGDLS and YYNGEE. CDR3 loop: CASSPRGSAEYEQYF. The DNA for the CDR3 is TGTGCCAGCAGCCCCCGTGGGTCGGCAGAATACGAGCAGTACTTC.

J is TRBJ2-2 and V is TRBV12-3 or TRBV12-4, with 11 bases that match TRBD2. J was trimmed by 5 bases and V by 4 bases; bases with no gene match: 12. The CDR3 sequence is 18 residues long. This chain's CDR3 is CASSYPAIAGGPTGELFF. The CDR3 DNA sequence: TGTGCCAGCAGTTACCCCGCTATAGCGGGAGGGCCAACCGGGGAGCTGTTTTTT.

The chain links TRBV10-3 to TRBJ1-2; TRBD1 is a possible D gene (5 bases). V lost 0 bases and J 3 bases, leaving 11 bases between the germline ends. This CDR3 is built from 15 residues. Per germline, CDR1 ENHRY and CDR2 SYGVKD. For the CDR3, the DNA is TGTGCCATCAGTGAGTCGGTGGAGACAGACTATGGCTACACCTTC. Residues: CAISESVETDYGYTF.

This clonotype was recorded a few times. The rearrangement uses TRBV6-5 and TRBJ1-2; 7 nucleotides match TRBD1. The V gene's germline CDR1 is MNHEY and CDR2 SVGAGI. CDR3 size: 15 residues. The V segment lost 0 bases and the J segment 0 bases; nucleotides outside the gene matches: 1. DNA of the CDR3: TGTGCCAGCAGTTACTCGACAGGGACTAACTATGGCTACACCTTC. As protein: CASSYSTGTNYGYTF.

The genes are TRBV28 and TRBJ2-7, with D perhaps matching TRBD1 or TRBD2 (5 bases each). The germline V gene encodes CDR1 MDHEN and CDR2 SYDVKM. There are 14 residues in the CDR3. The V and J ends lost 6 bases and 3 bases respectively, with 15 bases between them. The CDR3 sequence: CASRGPFSLYEQYF. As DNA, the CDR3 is TGTGCCAGCAGGGGACCTTTCTCCCTCTACGAGCAGTACTTC.

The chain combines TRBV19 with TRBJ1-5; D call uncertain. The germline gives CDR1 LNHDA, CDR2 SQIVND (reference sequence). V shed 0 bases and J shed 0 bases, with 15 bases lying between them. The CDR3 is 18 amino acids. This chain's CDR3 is CASSIEFTGINSNQPQHF. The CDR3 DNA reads TGTGCCAGTAGTATAGAGTTCACCGGGATCAATAGCAATCAGCCCCAGCATTTT.

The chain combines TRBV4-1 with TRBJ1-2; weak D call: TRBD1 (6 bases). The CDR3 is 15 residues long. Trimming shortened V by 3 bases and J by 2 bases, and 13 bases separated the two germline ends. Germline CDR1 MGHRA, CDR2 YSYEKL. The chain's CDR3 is CASSHPGQGNYGYTF. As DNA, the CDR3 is TGCGCCAGCAGCCATCCCGGGCAGGGGAACTATGGCTACACCTTC.

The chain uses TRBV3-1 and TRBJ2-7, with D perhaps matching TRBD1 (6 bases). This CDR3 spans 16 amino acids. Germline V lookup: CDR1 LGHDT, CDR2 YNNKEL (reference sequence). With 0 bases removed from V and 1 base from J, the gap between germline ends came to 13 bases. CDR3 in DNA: TGTGCCAGCAGCCAAGATCAAACAGGGAAATCCTACGAGCAGTACTTC. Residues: CASSQDQTGKSYEQYF.

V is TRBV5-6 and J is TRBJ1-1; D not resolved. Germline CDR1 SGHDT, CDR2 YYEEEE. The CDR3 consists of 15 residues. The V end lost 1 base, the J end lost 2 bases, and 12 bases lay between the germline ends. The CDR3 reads CASSLFRKGNTEAFF. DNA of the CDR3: TGTGCCAGCAGCTTGTTTCGGAAGGGCAACACTGAAGCTTTCTTT.

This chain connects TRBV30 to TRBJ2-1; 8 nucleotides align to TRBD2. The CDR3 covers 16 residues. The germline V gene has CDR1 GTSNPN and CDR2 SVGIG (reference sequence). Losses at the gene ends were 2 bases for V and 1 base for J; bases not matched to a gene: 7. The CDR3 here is CAWSNPREGSYNEQFF. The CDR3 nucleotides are TGTGCCTGGAGTAATCCCCGGGAGGGATCCTACAATGAGCAGTTCTTC.

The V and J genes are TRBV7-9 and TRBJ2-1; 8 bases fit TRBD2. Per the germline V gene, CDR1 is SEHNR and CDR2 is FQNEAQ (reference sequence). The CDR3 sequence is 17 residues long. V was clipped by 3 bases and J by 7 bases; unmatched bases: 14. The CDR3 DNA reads TGTGCCAGCAGCTTCCCGTCCACGGGACTAGTATGGAATGAGCAGTTCTTC. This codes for CASSFPSTGLVWNEQFF.

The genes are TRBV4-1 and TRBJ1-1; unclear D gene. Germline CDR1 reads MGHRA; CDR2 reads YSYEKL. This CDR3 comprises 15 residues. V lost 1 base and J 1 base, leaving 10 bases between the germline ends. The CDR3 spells CASSQVPSQNTEAFF. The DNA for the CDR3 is TGCGCCAGCAGCCAAGTGCCCAGCCAGAACACTGAAGCTTTCTTT.

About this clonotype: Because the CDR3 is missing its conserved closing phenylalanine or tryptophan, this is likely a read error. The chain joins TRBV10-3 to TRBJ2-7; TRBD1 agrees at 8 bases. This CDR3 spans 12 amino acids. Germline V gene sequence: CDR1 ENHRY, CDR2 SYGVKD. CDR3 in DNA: TGTGCCACCAGTGGTTGGGACAGGGAGCAGTACCTC. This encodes CATSGWDREQYL.

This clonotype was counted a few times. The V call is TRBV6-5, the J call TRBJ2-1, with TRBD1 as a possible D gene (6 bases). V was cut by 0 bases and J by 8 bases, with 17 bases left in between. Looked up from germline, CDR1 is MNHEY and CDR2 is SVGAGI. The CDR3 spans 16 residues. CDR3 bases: TGTGCCAGCAGTTACTCGATCCCGATACAGGGCTATGAGCAGTTCTTC. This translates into CASSYSIPIQGYEQFF.

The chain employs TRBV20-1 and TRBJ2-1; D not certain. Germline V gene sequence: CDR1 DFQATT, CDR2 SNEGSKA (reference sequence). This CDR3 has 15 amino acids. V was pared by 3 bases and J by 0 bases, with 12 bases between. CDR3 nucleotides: TGCAGTGCTAGTTTTTGGGCGAGCTCCTACAATGAGCAGTTCTTC. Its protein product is CSASFWASSYNEQFF.

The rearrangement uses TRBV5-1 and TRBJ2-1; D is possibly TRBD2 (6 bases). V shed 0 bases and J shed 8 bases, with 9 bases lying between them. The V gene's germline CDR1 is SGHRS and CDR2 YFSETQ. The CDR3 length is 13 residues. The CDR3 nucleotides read TGCGCCAGCAGCTTGGGCGGGGTGGATGAGCAGTTCTTC. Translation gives CASSLGGVDEQFF.

CDR3 loop: CASSDNRGPYEQYF. CDR3 nucleotides: TGTGCCAGCAGTGATAACAGGGGCCCGTACGAGCAGTACTTC. This chain connects TRBV2 to TRBJ2-7, with 7 bases aligning to TRBD1. Germline V lookup: CDR1 SNHLY, CDR2 FYNNEI. With 3 bases clipped from V and 4 bases from J, the junction kept 6 bases outside the gene matches. The CDR3 is made up of 14 amino acids.

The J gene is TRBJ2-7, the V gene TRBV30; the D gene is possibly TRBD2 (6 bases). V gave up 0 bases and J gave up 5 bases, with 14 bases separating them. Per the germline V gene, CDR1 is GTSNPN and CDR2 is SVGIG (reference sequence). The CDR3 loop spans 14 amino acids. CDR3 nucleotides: TGTGCCTGGAGTGTACGGGAGATGGTCCACGAGCAGTACTTC. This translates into CAWSVREMVHEQYF.

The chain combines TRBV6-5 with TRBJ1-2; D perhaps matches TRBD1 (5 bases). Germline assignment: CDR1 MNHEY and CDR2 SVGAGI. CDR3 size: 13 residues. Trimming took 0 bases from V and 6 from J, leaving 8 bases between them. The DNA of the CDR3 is TGTGCCAGCAGTTACTCGAGAGGGGATGGCTACACCTTC. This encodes CASSYSRGDGYTF.

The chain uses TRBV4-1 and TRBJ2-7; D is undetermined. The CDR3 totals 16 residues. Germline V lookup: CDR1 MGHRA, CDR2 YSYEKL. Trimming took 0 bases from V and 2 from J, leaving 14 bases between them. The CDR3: CASSQESSGVTYEQYF. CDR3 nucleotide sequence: TGCGCCAGCAGCCAAGAGAGTAGTGGCGTTACCTACGAGCAGTACTTC.

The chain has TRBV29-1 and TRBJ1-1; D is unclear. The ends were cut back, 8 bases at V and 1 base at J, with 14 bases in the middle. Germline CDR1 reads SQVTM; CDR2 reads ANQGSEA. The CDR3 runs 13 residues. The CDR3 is CSTENMGNTEAFF. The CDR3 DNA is TGCAGCACGGAGAACATGGGGAACACTGAAGCTTTCTTT. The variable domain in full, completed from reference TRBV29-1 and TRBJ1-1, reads SAVISQKPSRDICQRGTSLTIQCQVDSQVTMMFWYRQQPGQSLTLIATANQGSEATYESGFVIDKFPISRPNLTFSTLTVSNMSPEDSSIYLCSTENMGNTEAFFGQGTRLTVV.

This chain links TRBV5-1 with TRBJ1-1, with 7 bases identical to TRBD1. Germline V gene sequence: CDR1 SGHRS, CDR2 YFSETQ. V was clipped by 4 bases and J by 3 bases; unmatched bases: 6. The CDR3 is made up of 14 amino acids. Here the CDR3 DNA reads TGCGCCAGCAGCGACGGGACAGATCACACTGAAGCTTTCTTT. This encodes CASSDGTDHTEAFF.

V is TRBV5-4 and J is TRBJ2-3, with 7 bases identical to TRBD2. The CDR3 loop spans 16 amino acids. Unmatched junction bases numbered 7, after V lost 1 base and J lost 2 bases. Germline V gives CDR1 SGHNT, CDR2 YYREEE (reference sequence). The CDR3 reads CASSLNQRGVTDTQYF. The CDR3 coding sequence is TGTGCCAGCAGCTTGAACCAGCGGGGCGTCACAGATACGCAGTATTTT. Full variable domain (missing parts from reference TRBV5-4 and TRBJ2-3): ETGVTQSPTHLIKTRGQQVTLRCSSQSGHNTVSWYQQALGQGPQFIFQYYREEENGRGNFPPRFSGLQFPNYSSELNVNALELDDSALYLCASSLNQRGVTDTQYFGPGTRLTVL.

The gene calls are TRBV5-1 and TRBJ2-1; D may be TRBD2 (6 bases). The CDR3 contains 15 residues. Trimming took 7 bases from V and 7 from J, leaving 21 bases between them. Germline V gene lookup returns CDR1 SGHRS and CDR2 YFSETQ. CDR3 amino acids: CASLPTEGLWNEQFF. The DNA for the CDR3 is TGCGCCAGCCTCCCCACGGAGGGCCTCTGGAATGAGCAGTTCTTC.

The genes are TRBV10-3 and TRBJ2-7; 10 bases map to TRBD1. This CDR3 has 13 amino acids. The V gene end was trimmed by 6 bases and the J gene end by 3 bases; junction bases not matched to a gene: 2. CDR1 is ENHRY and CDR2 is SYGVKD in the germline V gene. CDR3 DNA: TGTGCCATCAGCCGGGACAGGGGCTACGAGCAGTACTTC. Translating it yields CAISRDRGYEQYF.

This chain's CDR3 is CAWRLAGGPREQFF. DNA of the CDR3: TGTGCCTGGAGATTAGCGGGGGGGCCCCGGGAGCAGTTCTTC. The gene calls are TRBV30 and TRBJ2-1, with 11 bases matching TRBD2. The CDR3 is made up of 14 amino acids. CDR1 GTSNPN and CDR2 SVGIG come from the germline V gene (reference sequence). V gave up 3 bases and J gave up 10 bases; unmatched junction bases: 8.

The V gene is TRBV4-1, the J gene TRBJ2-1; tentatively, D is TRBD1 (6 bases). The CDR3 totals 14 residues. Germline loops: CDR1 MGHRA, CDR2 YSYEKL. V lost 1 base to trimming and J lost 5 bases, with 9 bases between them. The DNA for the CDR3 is TGCGCCAGCAGCCAAGGTCAGGGGCACAATGAGCAGTTCTTC. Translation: CASSQGQGHNEQFF.